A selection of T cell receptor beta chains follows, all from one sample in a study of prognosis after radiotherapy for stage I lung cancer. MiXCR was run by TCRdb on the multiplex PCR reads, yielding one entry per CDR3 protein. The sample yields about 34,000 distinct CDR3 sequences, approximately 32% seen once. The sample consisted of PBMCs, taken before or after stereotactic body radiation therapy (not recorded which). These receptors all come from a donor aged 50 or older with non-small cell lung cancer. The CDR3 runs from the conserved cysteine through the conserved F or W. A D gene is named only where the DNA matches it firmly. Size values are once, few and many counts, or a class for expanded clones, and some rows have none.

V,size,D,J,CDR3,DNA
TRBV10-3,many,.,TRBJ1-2,CAISESHSLMGYTF,TGTGCCATCAGTGAGTCACATTCCCTAATGGGCTACACCTTC
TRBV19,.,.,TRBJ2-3,CASSIGGGADTQYF,TGTGCCAGTAGTATAGGAGGGGGGGCAGATACGCAGTATTTT
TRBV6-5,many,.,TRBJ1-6,CASSYSGHRNSPLHF,TGTGCCAGCAGTTACTCGGGACACCGAAATTCACCCCTCCACTTT
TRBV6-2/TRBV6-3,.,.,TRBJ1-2,CASSEETGTEHYGYTF,TGTGCCAGCAGTGAGGAGACCGGGACCGAACACTATGGCTACACCTTC
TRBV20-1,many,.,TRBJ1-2,CSARGTDNYGYTF,TGCAGTGCCCGCGGGACGGACAACTATGGCTACACCTTC
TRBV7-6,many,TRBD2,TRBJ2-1,CASSPSGGAYNEQFF,TGTGCCAGCAGCCCGAGCGGGGGGGCGTACAATGAGCAGTTCTTC
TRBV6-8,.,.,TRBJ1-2,CANSPTATYGYTF,TGTGCCAACAGTCCCACGGCGACCTATGGCTACACCTTC
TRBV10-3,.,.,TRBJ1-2,CVISEPSGVGYTF,TGTGTCATCAGTGAGCCTTCGGGGGTGGGCTACACCTTC
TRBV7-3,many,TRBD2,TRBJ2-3,CASSSGTSGTQYF,TGTGCCAGCAGCTCAGGGACTAGCGGTACGCAGTATTTT
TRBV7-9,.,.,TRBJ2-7,CASSLGGQGEREQYF,TGTGCCAGCAGTCTAGGGGGACAAGGGGAGCGCGAGCAGTACTTC
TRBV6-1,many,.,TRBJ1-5,CASSAVRSNQPQHF,TGTGCCAGCAGTGCGGTCAGGAGCAATCAGCCCCAGCATTTT
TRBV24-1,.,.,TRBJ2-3,CATSETGTYTDTQYF,TGTGCCACCAGTGAAACCGGGACGTACACAGATACGCAGTATTTT
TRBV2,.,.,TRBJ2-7,CASSGQAYEQYF,TGTGCCAGCAGTGGACAGGCCTACGAGCAGTACTTC
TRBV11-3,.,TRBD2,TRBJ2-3,CASSSPGGTQYF,TGTGCCAGCAGTTCCCCGGGAGGCACGCAGTATTTT
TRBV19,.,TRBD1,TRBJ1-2,CASSIGGQGSYGYTF,TGTGCCAGTAGTATCGGGGGACAGGGGAGCTATGGCTACACCTTC
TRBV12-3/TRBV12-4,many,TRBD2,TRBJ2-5,CASTLGGGQETQYF,TGTGCCAGCACCCTGGGGGGGGGTCAGGAGACCCAGTACTTC
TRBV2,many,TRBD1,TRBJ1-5,CASSTGQAGGQPQHF,TGTGCCAGCAGTACGGGACAGGCCGGGGGTCAGCCCCAGCATTTT
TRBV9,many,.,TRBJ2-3,CASSPREAARDTQYF,TGTGCCAGCAGCCCTCGAGAGGCTGCGAGGGATACGCAGTATTTT
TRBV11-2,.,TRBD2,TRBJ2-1,CASSSGAGGVYEQFF,TGTGCCAGCAGCTCAGGAGCGGGGGGGGTGTATGAGCAGTTCTTC
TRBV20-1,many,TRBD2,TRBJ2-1,CSARTAGVHEQFF,TGCAGTGCTAGAACAGCGGGAGTCCATGAGCAGTTCTTC
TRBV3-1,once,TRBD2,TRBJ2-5,CASSQDLRAGGETQYF,TGTGCCAGCAGCCAAGATCTTCGAGCGGGGGGGGAGACCCAGTACTTC
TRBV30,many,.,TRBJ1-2,CAWSVIQGGGGGYTF,TGTGCCTGGAGTGTAATTCAGGGTGGTGGTGGGGGCTACACCTTC
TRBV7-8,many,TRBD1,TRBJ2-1,CASSLPRTGSSYNEQFF,TGTGCCAGCAGCCTCCCTAGGACAGGCAGCTCCTACAATGAGCAGTTCTTC
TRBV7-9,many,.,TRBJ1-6,CASSSTDNSPLHF,TGTGCCAGCAGCTCGACAGATAATTCACCCCTCCACTTT
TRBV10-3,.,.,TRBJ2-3,CAIRRGSGVYTQYF,TGTGCCATCAGAAGGGGCTCCGGCGTATATACGCAGTATTTT
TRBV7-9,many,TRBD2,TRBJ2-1,CASKGSGGDNEQFF,TGTGCCAGCAAAGGCAGCGGGGGGGACAATGAGCAGTTCTTC
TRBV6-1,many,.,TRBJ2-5,CASRLTTEETQYF,TGTGCCAGCAGACTCACGACAGAAGAGACCCAGTACTTC
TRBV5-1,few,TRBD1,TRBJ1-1,CARSYRTGGSTEAFF,TGTGCCCGCAGCTACAGGACAGGGGGGAGCACTGAAGCTTTCTTT
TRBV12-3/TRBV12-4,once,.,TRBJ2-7,CASRLRQGDTEQYF,TGTGCCAGCAGGCTGCGGCAAGGGGACACCGAGCAGTACTTC
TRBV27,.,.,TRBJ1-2,CASSLYSPGVADYGYTF,TGTGCCAGCAGTTTATATAGTCCAGGGGTAGCGGACTATGGCTACACCTTC
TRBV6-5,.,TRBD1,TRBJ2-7,CASSSGTGSSYDQYF,TGTGCCAGTAGTTCCGGGACAGGGAGCTCCTACGATCAGTACTTC
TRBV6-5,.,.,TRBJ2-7,CASSYRSGEHYF,TGTGCCAGCAGTTACAGGTCCGGGGAGCATTACTTC
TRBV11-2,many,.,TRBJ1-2,CASSFGPSGGYTF,TGTGCCAGCAGCTTTGGCCCCTCTGGCGGCTACACCTTC
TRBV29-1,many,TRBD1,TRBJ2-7,CSVGTGFPHHEQYF,TGCAGCGTGGGGACAGGGTTCCCCCACCACGAGCAGTACTTC
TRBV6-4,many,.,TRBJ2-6,CASSAGPRANVLTF,TGTGCCAGCAGTGCTGGGCCTCGGGCCAACGTCCTGACTTTC
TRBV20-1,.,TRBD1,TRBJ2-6,CSARRDRGSGANVLTF,TGCAGTGCTAGACGGGACAGGGGCTCTGGGGCCAACGTCCTGACTTTC
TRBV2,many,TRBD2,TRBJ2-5,CASIGLAGRETQYF,TGTGCCAGCATCGGACTAGCGGGACGGGAGACCCAGTACTTC
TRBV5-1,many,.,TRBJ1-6,CASSFERGNSPLHF,TGCGCCAGCAGCTTCGAACGAGGAAATTCACCCCTCCACTTT
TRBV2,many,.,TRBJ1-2,CASSDVGYGYTF,TGTGCCAGCAGCGATGTTGGCTATGGCTACACCTTC
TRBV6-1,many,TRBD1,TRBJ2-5,CASSFGQAFQETQYF,TGTGCCAGCAGCTTCGGACAGGCGTTCCAAGAGACCCAGTACTTC
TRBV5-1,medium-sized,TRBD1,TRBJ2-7,CASSLTGIPTYEQYF,TGCGCCAGCAGCCTGACAGGGATCCCTACCTACGAGCAGTACTTC
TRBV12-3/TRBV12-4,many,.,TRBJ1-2,CASSGTDYGYTF,TGTGCCAGCAGTGGGACTGATTATGGCTACACCTTC
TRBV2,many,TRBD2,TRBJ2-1,CASSLRGDEQFF,TGTGCCAGCAGCCTTCGGGGGGATGAGCAGTTCTTC
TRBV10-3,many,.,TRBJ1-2,CAISEAPGRNYGYTF,TGTGCCATCAGTGAGGCCCCGGGACGGAACTATGGCTACACCTTC
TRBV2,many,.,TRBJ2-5,CASIEGAGRETQYF,TGTGCCAGCATCGAAGGGGCAGGACGAGAGACCCAGTACTTC
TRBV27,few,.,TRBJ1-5,CASSLSGSQPQHF,TGTGCCAGCAGTTTATCCGGCTCTCAGCCCCAGCATTTT